The 14 T cell receptor beta chains presented below share a single source sample, sequenced in a study of shared clonotypes between healthy human individuals. Naive CD8 cells lacked CD45RO, underwent positive selection for CCR7 and left out terminally differentiated effector memory CD45RA+ cells. Using immunoSEQ multiplex PCR, the repertoire was profiled, and TCRdb retains in-frame clones only, with some absent. Of 700,000 to 950,000 clones listed, 95% to 97% are singletons. Input material: naive CD8+ T cells sorted from blood. The receptor source for this set is a man aged 25 to 40 in good health.

This clone came up once. V usage is TRBV7-8 and J usage is TRBJ2-7; D may correspond to TRBD1 or TRBD2 (5 bases each). Germline values: CDR1 SGHVS, CDR2 FQNEAQ. The V gene lost 5 bases and the J gene lost 0 bases, with 17 bases spanning the gap. The CDR3 is 16 residues long. The CDR3 bases are TGTGCCAGCAGCCCGCCCAGGGACGGACTCTCCTACGAGCAGTACTTC. Translated, it gives CASSPPRDGLSYEQYF. The whole variable domain, filled in from reference TRBV7-8 and TRBJ2-7, reads GAGVSQSPRYKVAKRGQDVALRCDPISGHVSLFWYQQALGQGPEFLTYFQNEAQLDKSGLPSDRFFAERPEGSVSTLKIQRTQQEDSAVYLCASSPPRDGLSYEQYFGPGTRLTVT.

In nucleotides, the CDR3 is TGCAGCGTTGAAGATCTAGCGGGAGAATCCTACGAGCAGTACTTC. Protein product: CSVEDLAGESYEQYF. The rearrangement joins TRBV29-1 to TRBJ2-7; 10 nucleotides match TRBD2. Germline V gene data show CDR1 as SQVTM and CDR2 as ANQGSEA. The junction had 3 bases not matched to a gene; V was cut back by 0 bases and J by 1 base. This CDR3 contains 15 residues.

The J gene is TRBJ2-7, the V gene TRBV4-1, with TRBD1 identical over 12 bases. Germline V gene sequence: CDR1 MGHRA, CDR2 YSYEKL. This CDR3 is 17 amino acids long. V was clipped by 3 bases and J by 3 bases; unmatched bases: 9. The CDR3 coding sequence is TGCGCCAGCAGCCAGTCTCCCGGGACAGGGGGCTACTACGAGCAGTACTTC. It yields the protein CASSQSPGTGGYYEQYF.

On this clone itself: This specimen includes other DNA sequences encoding the same CDR3. The chain employs TRBV25-1 and TRBJ1-4, with no clear D. The CDR3 length is 14 residues. Germline V lookup: CDR1 MGHDK, CDR2 SYGVNS. The V and J ends lost 3 bases and 4 bases respectively, with 9 bases between them. The CDR3 nucleotides are TGTGCCAGCAGTGATGGGCAGAGTAATGAAAAACTGTTTTTT. Translation: CASSDGQSNEKLFF.

The chain combines TRBV25-1 with TRBJ2-7; D is unclear. Germline lookup yields CDR1 MGHDK and CDR2 SYGVNS. V was trimmed by 6 bases and J by 0 bases, leaving 12 bases between them. This CDR3 contains 14 residues. CDR3 bases: TGTGCCAGCAGCGACCCACAGAGCTCCTACGAGCAGTACTTC. Its translation: CASSDPQSSYEQYF.

The chain uses TRBV13 and TRBJ2-5; D is undetermined. The V gene's germline CDR1 is PRHDT and CDR2 FYEKMQ (reference sequence). The length of the CDR3 is 14 residues. V lost 4 bases and J lost 2, with 11 bases in between. The CDR3 nucleotides read TGTGCCAGCAGCTCCGAGTTAATTCAAGAGACCCAGTACTTC. Translation: CASSSELIQETQYF.

The chain carries TRBV6-6 and TRBJ1-1; D is unresolved. V lost 2 bases, J lost 7 bases, and 8 bases lay in between. Germline V CDR1 and CDR2: MNHNY, SVGAGI (reference sequence). This CDR3 has 12 amino acids. Here the CDR3 reads CASSYAEGEAFF. The CDR3 DNA reads as TGTGCCAGCAGTTACGCCGAGGGTGAAGCTTTCTTT.

This rearrangement joins TRBV10-1 to TRBJ2-1; D gene ambiguous. V gave up 3 bases and J gave up 9 bases, with 12 bases separating them. Looked up from germline, CDR1 is WNHNN and CDR2 is SYGVQD (reference sequence). The CDR3 is 13 amino acids. CDR3 DNA: TGCGCCAGCAGTGAAAAGGGCCCCCCTGAGCAGTTCTTC. Amino acid sequence: CASSEKGPPEQFF.

This chain joins TRBV7-9 and TRBJ2-7; TRBD2 aligns across 12 bases. The ends lost 1 base at V and 2 bases at J; junction bases unmatched: 6. The CDR3 covers 17 residues. CDR1 and CDR2 (germline): SEHNR, FQNEAQ (reference sequence). CDR3 nucleotides: TGTGCCAGCAGCTTAGTGACTAGCGGGAGATTCCCCTACGAGCAGTACTTC. Protein sequence: CASSLVTSGRFPYEQYF.

The J gene is TRBJ2-2, the V gene TRBV7-9; 14 nucleotides match TRBD2. The germline V gene has CDR1 SEHNR and CDR2 FQNEAQ (reference sequence). The CDR3 has 18 residues. The junction had 6 bases not matched to a gene; V was cut back by 5 bases and J by 1 base. CDR3 sequence reads: CASSQGTSGRGNTGELFF. DNA for the CDR3: TGTGCCAGCAGCCAGGGGACTAGCGGGAGAGGGAACACCGGGGAGCTGTTTTTT. Using reference TRBV7-9 and TRBJ2-2 for the parts outside the CDR3, the full variable domain is DTGVSQNPRHKITKRGQNVTFRCDPISEHNRLYWYRQTLGQGPEFLTYFQNEAQLEKSRLLSDRFSAERPKGSFSTLEIQRTEQGDSAMYLCASSQGTSGRGNTGELFFGEGSRLTVL.

The chain uses TRBV2 and TRBJ2-2; unclear D gene. V lost 11 bases and J 2 bases, leaving 21 bases between the germline ends. From germline, CDR1 is SNHLY and CDR2 FYNNEI. The CDR3 contains 16 residues. The CDR3 spells CARGHQTQYNTGELFF. CDR3 nucleotide sequence: TGTGCCCGCGGTCACCAGACACAATATAACACCGGGGAGCTGTTTTTT.

V is TRBV6-5 and J is TRBJ2-1, with D maybe TRBD2 (5 bases). Germline assignment: CDR1 MNHEY and CDR2 SVGAGI. Trimming pared 2 bases from V and 5 bases from J, leaving 13 bases between. CDR3 size: 15 residues. DNA for the CDR3: TGTGCCAGCAGTTACGGGGTCGGAGCGGACAATGAGCAGTTCTTC. Protein sequence: CASSYGVGADNEQFF.

V usage is TRBV29-1 and J usage is TRBJ2-7; unclear D gene. Trimming shortened V by 6 bases and J by 0 bases, and 12 bases separated the two germline ends. Germline V CDR1 and CDR2: SQVTM, ANQGSEA. The CDR3 covers 13 residues. The CDR3 sequence is CSVIVTSSYEQYF. The DNA of the CDR3 is TGCAGCGTAATTGTCACAAGCTCCTACGAGCAGTACTTC.

This clone showed up just once. The chain recombines TRBV30 with TRBJ2-1, with 7 bases aligning to TRBD2. Germline CDR1 GTSNPN, CDR2 SVGIG (reference sequence). V lost 3 bases, J lost 3 bases, and 5 bases stayed unmatched. The CDR3 is made up of 14 amino acids. Here the CDR3 DNA reads TGTGCCTGGAGCGGGGACTACTACTACAATGAGCAGTTCTTC. Its translation: CAWSGDYYYNEQFF.